What follows describes a single T cell receptor beta chain. What it recognizes is unknown. Generated by immunoSEQ multiplex PCR, the TCRdb table keeps only in-frame clones and is missing some. The sample lists 100,000 or so clones, 90% occurring once. This record comes from a study of OX40 agonist ivuxolimab in advanced cancers. Study-wide context: A diagnosis of hepatocellular carcinoma, melanoma, renal cell or head and neck cancer was present in dose-escalation patients.

The study's findings and limits: Relative to CD4+ cells, CD8+ T cells on average had more expanded clones. At 0.1 to 3.0 mg/kg and by week 6, clonal expansion occurred in CD4+ and CD8+ blood T cells.

The CDR3 is 14 residues long. V was pared by 6 bases and J by 2 bases, with 17 bases between. CDR1 is SQVTM, CDR2 ANQGSEA, per germline. V gene TRBV29-1 combines with J gene TRBJ2-7; D tentatively fits TRBD1 or TRBD2 (5 bases each). The sample here was CD4+ or CD8+ T cells sorted from blood, taken in a trial of the OX40 agonist ivuxolimab. The receptor's source is an adult with an advanced solid tumor such as melanoma, head and neck, liver or kidney cancer. For the CDR3, the DNA is TGCAGCGTGGGACCCACGGGAATGGCCTACGAGCAGTACTTC. This codes for CSVGPTGMAYEQYF.